The 30 T cell receptor beta chains in this list originate from one sample, sequenced in a study of breast tumors, draining lymph nodes, adjacent tissues. TCRdb fed the multiplex PCR reads into MiXCR, producing one record per CDR3 protein. The data hold approximately 100,000 distinct CDR3 sequences, with approximately 22% observed a single time. Breast cancer patients provided tissue from their axillary draining lymph nodes. The sample taken for sequencing was axillary lymph node tissue. The origin of the receptors is a female donor with breast cancer. Some clones in this sample may be carry-over from other donors' samples.

This clonotype has at least ten counts. Here the CDR3 DNA reads TGTGCCAGCAGTATGTCCTACAATGAGCAGTTCTTC. It codes for CASSMSYNEQFF. This sequence joins TRBV3-1 and TRBJ2-1; no definite D call. Germline V lookup: CDR1 LGHDT, CDR2 YNNKEL (reference sequence). The CDR3 totals 12 residues. Trimming shortened V by 6 bases and J by 1 base, and 4 bases separated the two germline ends.

This clonotype was seen ten or more times. V is TRBV2 and J is TRBJ2-1; D assignment may be TRBD1 or TRBD2 (6 bases each). There are 14 residues in the CDR3. Trimming cost V 6 bases and J 3 bases, with 12 bases left between them. Per the germline V gene, CDR1 is SNHLY and CDR2 is FYNNEI. In DNA form, the CDR3 reads TGTGCCAGCAGGCGGGACACACACTACAATGAGCAGTTCTTC. Protein product: CASRRDTHYNEQFF. Full variable domain (outside the CDR3, taken from reference TRBV2 and TRBJ2-1): EPEVTQTPSHQVTQMGQEVILRCVPISNHLYFYWYRQILGQKVEFLVSFYNNEISEKSEIFDDQFSVERPDGSNFTLKIRSTKLEDSAMYFCASRRDTHYNEQFFGPGTRLTVL.

This clonotype was observed at least ten times. The rearrangement uses TRBV15 and TRBJ2-7; D perhaps matches TRBD2 (5 bases). Germline CDR1 is LNHNV and CDR2 is YYDKDF (reference sequence). Trimming removed 5 bases from V and 0 bases from J, with 14 bases in between. The CDR3 has 15 residues. The CDR3 DNA reads as TGTGCCACCAGCCAGACGGTAGGGAGCTCCTACGAGCAGTACTTC. Its translation: CATSQTVGSSYEQYF. Based on the CDR3 plus reference TRBV15 and TRBJ2-7, the full variable domain is DAMVIQNPRYQVTQFGKPVTLSCSQTLNHNVMYWYQQKSSQAPKLLFHYYDKDFNNEADTPDNFQSRRPNTSFCFLDIRSPGLGDTAMYLCATSQTVGSSYEQYFGPGTRLTVT.

In regard to this clonotype: A much bigger clone sits one base away, suggesting this may be a read error. Here the CDR3 reads CGAALRPQHF. DNA of the CDR3: TGCGGTGCCGCACTACGGCCCCAGCATTTT. This chain links TRBV20-1 with TRBJ1-5; D ambiguous. This CDR3 comprises 10 residues. Germline CDR1 reads DFQATT; CDR2 reads SNEGSKA (reference sequence).

This rearrangement joins TRBV7-2 to TRBJ1-2, with TRBD1 matching 8 bases. CDR3 length equals 15 residues. V lost 4 bases, J lost 4 bases, and 8 bases stayed unmatched. Germline-derived CDR1 and CDR2 are SGHTA and FQGNSA. CDR3 bases: TGTGCCAGCAGCTCGCAGGGGGCGAGAGGCTATGGCTACACCTTC. Amino acids: CASSSQGARGYGYTF.

This chain's CDR3 is CASSQTGTFPNSPLHF. CDR3 bases: TGTGCCAGCAGCCAGACCGGGACCTTCCCGAATTCACCCCTCCACTTT. The chain couples TRBV28 to TRBJ1-6; D is possibly TRBD1 (5 bases). The germline V gene has CDR1 MDHEN and CDR2 SYDVKM. V was clipped by 6 bases and J by 7 bases, with 19 bases between them. CDR3 size: 16 residues.

This clonotype was detected a few times. The CDR3 reads CASSLIQGFEQYF. CDR3 coding DNA: TGTGCCAGCAGTTTAATACAGGGTTTCGAGCAGTACTTC. The chain couples TRBV28 to TRBJ2-7; D is possibly TRBD1 (6 bases). Germline-derived CDR1 and CDR2 are MDHEN and SYDVKM. The CDR3 covers 13 residues. Trimming removed 2 bases at V and 6 bases at J, with 11 bases between.

To note about this clonotype: A read error may be the cause here, since a much bigger clone is one base away. The CDR3 ends on some other residue instead of the conserved phenylalanine or tryptophan, so this is likely a read error. The V and J genes are TRBV12-3 or TRBV12-4 and TRBJ1-5; 9 bases map to TRBD1. Losses at the gene ends were 7 bases for V and 4 bases for J; bases not matched to a gene: 5. This CDR3 contains 14 residues. CDR3 sequence reads: CASTGTGLNQPQHS. The CDR3 DNA reads TGTGCCAGCACTGGGACAGGGCTAAATCAGCCCCAGCATTCT.

This clonotype was recorded a few times. This chain uses TRBV28 with TRBJ1-5, with TRBD1 as a possible D gene (5 bases). Germline CDR1 is MDHEN and CDR2 is SYDVKM. V shed 4 bases and J shed 4 bases, with 11 bases lying between them. This CDR3 contains 14 residues. The CDR3 DNA reads TGTGCCAGCAGTTCACCGGGACTTAATCAGCCCCAGCATTTT. It codes for CASSSPGLNQPQHF.

This clonotype has a count of ten or more. The CDR3 region has the DNA TGCAGTGCTAGAGACTGGCGGGACGCCTACAATGAGCAGTTCTTC. Protein product: CSARDWRDAYNEQFF. V gene TRBV20-1 combines with J gene TRBJ2-1, with a tentative D call TRBD2 (6 bases). The CDR3 spans 15 residues. V was shortened by 0 bases and J by 2 bases, with 11 bases between the two germline ends. CDR1 and CDR2 (germline): DFQATT, SNEGSKA (reference sequence).

In regard to this clonotype: One base away lies a much larger clone, so this may be a sequencing read error. The V gene is TRBV6-4, the J gene TRBJ2-1; maybe TRBD2 (5 bases). This CDR3 spans 13 amino acids. The germline CDR1 and CDR2 sequences are MRHNA and SNTAGT. CDR3 in amino acids: CASSVQLWGEQSF. The CDR3 DNA follows: TGTGCCAGCAGTGTCCAACTTTGGGGAGAGCAGTCCTTC.

The table lists this clonotype with many counts. The chain is built from TRBV2 and TRBJ2-1; D uncertain. Germline V gene sequence: CDR1 SNHLY, CDR2 FYNNEI. The V end lost 1 base, the J end lost 9 bases, and 7 bases lay between the germline ends. CDR3 length equals 12 residues. Here the CDR3 DNA reads TGTGCCAGCAGTGAAGGTTTGCGTGAGCAGTTCTTC. It encodes CASSEGLREQFF.

The chain joins TRBV20-1 to TRBJ1-2, with 7 bases aligning to TRBD1. Germline values: CDR1 DFQATT, CDR2 SNEGSKA (reference sequence). This CDR3 spans 15 amino acids. V gave up 0 bases and J gave up 7 bases; unmatched junction bases: 11. The CDR3 protein is CSARDPGGRVGGYTF. The CDR3 bases are TGCAGTGCTAGAGATCCAGGGGGAAGAGTCGGTGGCTACACCTTC.

This clonotype appeared many times. The chain carries TRBV27 and TRBJ2-7, with no clear D. The CDR3 totals 12 residues. Germline assignment: CDR1 MNHEY and CDR2 SMNVEV (reference sequence). V was trimmed by 4 bases and J by 2 bases, leaving 6 bases between them. CDR3 DNA sequence: TGTGCCAGCAGTTCTGGCCCCTACGAGCAGTACTTC. Translating it yields CASSSGPYEQYF.

The CDR3: CASSSADRGLGYTF. In DNA, the CDR3 is TGTGCCAGCAGCTCTGCTGACAGGGGGCTTGGCTACACCTTC. This chain joins TRBV7-9 and TRBJ1-2; the match to TRBD1 covers 10 bases. The CDR3 is made up of 14 amino acids. Per germline, CDR1 SEHNR and CDR2 FQNEAQ (reference sequence). V was clipped by 4 bases and J by 7 bases; unmatched bases: 6.

In its sample, this clonotype was seen many times. This chain links TRBV4-1 with TRBJ1-3; D gene unclear. CDR1 MGHRA and CDR2 YSYEKL come from the germline V gene. There are 15 residues in the CDR3. V shed 1 base and J shed 0 bases, with 7 bases lying between them. The CDR3 DNA follows: TGCGCCAGCAGCCAAGTCACCCTCTCTGGAAACACCATATATTTT. Translation: CASSQVTLSGNTIYF.

The V call is TRBV15, the J call TRBJ2-4, with D perhaps TRBD1 or TRBD2 (5 bases each). Trimming removed 0 bases at V and 0 bases at J, with 12 bases between. The CDR3 loop spans 17 amino acids. Germline V gene sequence: CDR1 LNHNV, CDR2 YYDKDF (reference sequence). CDR3 loop: CATSRDRGLLAKNIQYF. CDR3 DNA: TGTGCCACCAGCAGAGATCGGGGCCTGCTAGCCAAAAACATTCAGTACTTC.

This clonotype was counted only a few times. This chain joins TRBV19 and TRBJ2-5, with a possible D match to TRBD1 (5 bases). The CDR3 consists of 15 residues. Germline lookup yields CDR1 LNHDA and CDR2 SQIVND (reference sequence). The V end lost 4 bases, the J end lost 5 bases, and 17 bases lay between the germline ends. The CDR3 coding sequence is TGTGCCAGTAGTACTTGGGGCAGGGATTTCGAGACCCAGTACTTC. It yields the protein CASSTWGRDFETQYF. Filled out from reference TRBV19 and TRBJ2-5, the complete variable domain reads DGGITQSPKYLFRKEGQNVTLSCEQNLNHDAMYWYRQDPGQGLRLIYYSQIVNDFQKGDIAEGYSVSREKKESFPLTVTSAQKNPTAFYLCASSTWGRDFETQYFGPGTRLLVL.

This clonotype turned up a few times. The chain carries TRBV20-1 and TRBJ2-4, with D perhaps matching TRBD1 or TRBD2 (5 bases each). Deletions cut 3 bases from V and 6 bases from J, with 12 bases between. The CDR3 length is 13 residues. Germline CDR1 and CDR2: DFQATT and SNEGSKA (reference sequence). This CDR3 is CSARGFGTNIQYF. The CDR3 DNA follows: TGCAGTGCTAGGGGTTTCGGGACAAACATTCAGTACTTC.

This clonotype occurred many times. This chain links TRBV9 with TRBJ2-5, with TRBD2 identical over 8 bases. Germline V gene lookup returns CDR1 SGDLS and CDR2 YYNGEE. Losses at the gene ends were 1 base for V and 1 base for J; bases not matched to a gene: 3. The CDR3 is 15 residues long. The CDR3 is CASSVYSGVQETQYF. Here the CDR3 DNA reads TGTGCCAGCAGCGTATATAGCGGGGTCCAAGAGACCCAGTACTTC. Combining the CDR3 with reference TRBV9 and TRBJ2-5 gives the whole variable domain DSGVTQTPKHLITATGQRVTLRCSPRSGDLSVYWYQQSLDQGLQFLIQYYNGEERAKGNILERFSAQQFPDLHSELNLSSLELGDSALYFCASSVYSGVQETQYFGPGTRLLVL.

This clonotype was seen at least ten times. This chain joins TRBV19 and TRBJ2-2; D tentatively reads TRBD1 or TRBD2 (6 bases each). Trimming removed 4 bases at V and 5 bases at J, with 14 bases between. The CDR3 extends over 15 amino acids. CDR1 and CDR2 (germline): LNHDA, SQIVND (reference sequence). The chain's CDR3 is CASSTGALFTGELFF. CDR3 DNA sequence: TGTGCCAGTAGTACGGGGGCCCTGTTTACCGGGGAGCTGTTTTTT.

This clonotype was found many times. This chain uses TRBV7-9 with TRBJ2-7; perhaps TRBD1 as D (6 bases). CDR1 and CDR2 (germline): SEHNR, FQNEAQ (reference sequence). V was pared by 4 bases and J by 2 bases, with 9 bases between. This CDR3 spans 13 amino acids. CDR3 bases: TGTGCCAGCAGCTGGAGACAGGCCTACGAGCAGTACTTC. This translates into CASSWRQAYEQYF.

This clonotype was observed at least ten times. V gene TRBV7-3 combines with J gene TRBJ2-1; TRBD2 matches at 8 bases. V shed 5 bases and J 6 bases; nucleotides not matched to a gene: 12. The CDR3 covers 16 residues. Per the germline V gene, CDR1 is SGHTA and CDR2 is FQGTGA. CDR3 in DNA: TGTGCCAGCAGCCCCACGGGGGGACTAGGGGCCAATGAGCAGTTCTTC. Encoded protein: CASSPTGGLGANEQFF.

This clonotype was recorded a few times. This chain connects TRBV5-6 to TRBJ1-2; no clear D. Germline values: CDR1 SGHDT, CDR2 YYEEEE. The CDR3 sequence is 15 residues long. Trimming pared 0 bases from V and 5 bases from J, leaving 14 bases between. The CDR3 sequence: CASSLEAGGPYGYTF. CDR3 bases: TGTGCCAGCAGCTTGGAGGCGGGAGGTCCGTATGGCTACACCTTC.

CDR3 coding DNA: TGTGCCAGCAGTTTATGGTTCGGGGGAAAGGGTCAGCCCCAGCATTTT. It specifies CASSLWFGGKGQPQHF. The chain links TRBV28 to TRBJ1-5, with D possibly TRBD1 on 5 matching bases. The CDR3 loop spans 16 amino acids. Per germline, CDR1 MDHEN and CDR2 SYDVKM. V lost 0 bases and J 6 bases, leaving 15 bases between the germline ends.

The CDR3: CASSSTGSSYNEQFF. In DNA, the CDR3 is TGCGCCAGCAGCAGTACCGGGAGCTCCTACAATGAGCAGTTCTTC. The J gene is TRBJ2-1, the V gene TRBV5-1; tentative D call: TRBD2 (6 bases). Trimming took 4 bases from V and 0 from J, leaving 11 bases between them. The germline V gene encodes CDR1 SGHRS and CDR2 YFSETQ. The CDR3 runs to 15 residues.

The V gene is TRBV5-1, the J gene TRBJ2-7, with 14 bases fitting TRBD2. Trimming cost V 4 bases and J 1 base; bases outside gene matches: 4. Germline V gene data show CDR1 as SGHRS and CDR2 as YFSETQ. There are 16 residues in the CDR3. CDR3 nucleotides: TGCGCCAGCAGCGGCGGGACTAGCGGGGGTTCCTACGAGCAGTACTTC. Amino acids: CASSGGTSGGSYEQYF. The variable domain in full, completed from reference TRBV5-1 and TRBJ2-7, reads KAGVTQTPRYLIKTRGQQVTLSCSPISGHRSVSWYQQTPGQGLQFLFEYFSETQRNKGNFPGRFSGRQFSNSRSEMNVSTLELGDSALYLCASSGGTSGGSYEQYFGPGTRLTVT.

This clonotype was seen ten or more times. In DNA, the CDR3 is TGTGCCAGCAGCCAATTAGGGACTCAAGAGACCCAGTACTTC. Its protein product is CASSQLGTQETQYF. The rearrangement uses TRBV16 and TRBJ2-5, with a possible D match to TRBD2 (6 bases). This CDR3 comprises 14 residues. V was cut by 1 base and J by 2 bases, with 8 bases left in between. The germline V gene has CDR1 KGHSY and CDR2 FQNENV. Together with reference TRBV16 and TRBJ2-5, the CDR3 gives the full variable domain: GEEVAQTPKHLVRGEGQKAKLYCAPIKGHSYVFWYQQVLKNEFKFLISFQNENVFDETGMPKERFSAKCLPNSPCSLEIQATKLEDSAVYFCASSQLGTQETQYFGPGTRLLVL.

This clonotype was counted at least ten times. The chain has TRBV5-5 and TRBJ1-3; 9 nucleotides line up with TRBD1. Per the germline V gene, CDR1 is SGHKS and CDR2 is YYEKEE (reference sequence). The CDR3 runs 17 residues. Trimming took 3 bases from V and 2 from J; bases not matched to a gene: 9. DNA of the CDR3: TGTGCCAGCAGCTGGGCTCCCGGGACAGGGACTGGAAACACCATATATTTT. It encodes CASSWAPGTGTGNTIYF.

This clonotype was picked up many times. The chain combines TRBV5-4 with TRBJ2-5; D remains ambiguous. Germline V gene data show CDR1 as SGHNT and CDR2 as YYREEE (reference sequence). V was clipped by 1 base and J by 5 bases, with 9 bases between them. The CDR3 covers 13 residues. The CDR3, as DNA: TGTGCCAGCAGCTTGTTTGAGGAGGAGACCCAGTACTTC. Residues: CASSLFEEETQYF.